The entry below describes one TCR beta chain. Treatment denoted: preoperative locoregional IRX-2 cytokine immunotherapy. CDR1 and CDR2 from the germline V gene are GTSNPN and SVGIG (reference sequence). The V end lost 4 bases, the J end lost 0 bases, and 4 bases lay between the germline ends. CDR3 length: 11 amino acids. These data come from a study of preoperative IRX-2 immunotherapy in early breast cancer. The assay was immunoSEQ multiplex PCR, and TCRdb's table has in-frame clones only and misses some. The top ten hold 1.5% to 2% of the sample, which has roughly 43,000 clones, over 85% seen once. The receptor comes from a human donor with breast cancer. V gene TRBV30 combines with J gene TRBJ2-7; D is uncertain. This specimen was tumor tissue, taken after IRX-2 immunotherapy. CDR3 sequence (DNA): TGTGCCTGGAAGCGCTCCTACGAGCAGTACTTC. As protein: CAWKRSYEQYF.